The rows below give T cell receptor beta chains drawn from one sample of a study of T cells in Graves' hyperthyroidism and ophthalmopathy. TCRdb re-called the multiplex PCR reads through MiXCR, storing one row per CDR3 protein. The table lists about 300,000 distinct CDR3 sequences, around 17% of them singletons. Sequences were obtained from blood. Source of these receptors: a man aged 25-45 years with Graves' hyperthyroidism. Both conserved end residues are trimmed from each CDR3. The listing skips clone size in some rows; elsewhere it reads once, few, many or a size class.

>many|TRBJ2-3|TRBV2
ASRSLPPGMADTQY
>many|TRBJ1-2|TRBV2
ASRIDRVDGYT
>NA|TRBJ2-1|TRBV12-3/TRBV12-4
ASSLVVATEQF
>few|TRBJ2-3|TRBV20-1
SVLFRGTVGTQY
>few|TRBJ2-5|TRBV5-1
ASSLDPVQETQY
>NA|TRBJ2-3|TRBV20-1
SARLAGSDTQY
>NA|TRBJ2-5|TRBV5-1
ASSLSVGAETLY
>few|TRBJ1-6|TRBV20-1
SATGDPNSPLH
>few|TRBJ1-2|TRBV24-1
ATSEGTYGYT
>many|TRBJ1-1|TRBV7-9
ASSGVRDKAF
>many|TRBJ2-5|TRBV3-1
ASSQGQGSQETQY
>NA|TRBJ1-4|TRBV6-1
ASSQQEATNEKLF
>few|TRBJ2-1|TRBV7-9
ASSLTDDYYNEQF
>many|TRBJ1-1|TRBV20-1
SARLGGMNTEAF
>NA|TRBJ2-2|TRBV27
ASSSWTGTGELF
>many|TRBJ1-2|TRBV20-1
SAPRGTTGGVGYT
>NA|TRBJ2-2|TRBV3-1
ASSQTGVLEVPVGELF
>NA|TRBJ2-1|TRBV12-3/TRBV12-4
ASSFGESGWGNEQF
>NA|TRBJ2-2|TRBV29-1
SVYNRGNTGELF
>many|TRBJ2-7|TRBV5-4
ASSFGTDEQY